The 24 T cell receptor beta chains below were found in one sample sequenced in a study of PD-1 blockade in classical Hodgkin lymphoma. Measured with immunoSEQ multiplex PCR; TCRdb has only the in-frame clones, and not every one. The sample has tens of thousands of clones, 90% to 95% seen once. Described time point: newly diagnosed, previously untreated cHL patient sample. The sequenced sample was peripheral blood mononuclear cells (PBMCs). The receptor set was obtained from a human donor with classical Hodgkin lymphoma.

The gene calls are TRBV20-1 and TRBJ1-2; weak D call: TRBD1 (5 bases). The CDR3 contains 11 residues. Germline loops: CDR1 DFQATT, CDR2 SNEGSKA (reference sequence). Here the CDR3 DNA reads TGCAGAACGGACACCAACTATGGCTACACCTTC. It is translated as CRTDTNYGYTF.

The chain carries TRBV11-2 and TRBJ2-5; 8 bases match TRBD2. Per the germline V gene, CDR1 is SGHAT and CDR2 is FQNNGV. V shed 5 bases and J 0 bases; nucleotides not matched to a gene: 5. The CDR3 is 15 amino acids. The CDR3 DNA sequence: TGTGCCAGCAGCCCTCGGGAGGGGTACCAAGAGACCCAGTACTTC. This gives the protein CASSPREGYQETQYF.

V gene TRBV30 combines with J gene TRBJ1-5, with D unclear. The V gene's germline CDR1 is GTSNPN and CDR2 SVGIG (reference sequence). There are 12 residues in the CDR3. V was clipped by 3 bases and J by 0 bases, with 3 bases between them. CDR3 DNA sequence: TGTGCCTGGAGCCCTAGCAATCAGCCCCAGCATTTT. Its protein product is CAWSPSNQPQHF.

The chain has TRBV7-8 and TRBJ2-7; 13 bases fit TRBD2. Unmatched junction bases numbered 8, after V lost 5 bases and J lost 1 base. The CDR3 loop spans 17 amino acids. Germline-derived CDR1 and CDR2 are SGHVS and FQNEAQ. In DNA form, the CDR3 reads TGTGCCAGCAGCCGTCGGACTAGCGGGAGCTTTTCCTACGAGCAGTACTTC. This sequence encodes CASSRRTSGSFSYEQYF.

The V and J genes are TRBV4-1 and TRBJ2-7; D perhaps matches TRBD2 (5 bases). V shed 0 bases and J shed 2 bases, with 8 bases lying between them. The V gene's germline CDR1 is MGHRA and CDR2 YSYEKL. This CDR3 spans 14 amino acids. In nucleotides, the CDR3 is TGCGCCAGCAGCCAAGACCCGGGGACCTACGAGCAGTACTTC. Translating it yields CASSQDPGTYEQYF.

This rearrangement joins TRBV6-5 to TRBJ2-7; 8 nucleotides agree with TRBD1. CDR1 MNHEY and CDR2 SVGAGI come from the germline V gene. This CDR3 has 15 residues. J gave up 1 base and V 2 bases, and 4 bases lay outside the gene matches. CDR3 DNA sequence: TGTGCCAGCAGTTACGTCGGACAGGGATCCTACGAGCAGTACTTC. Translation: CASSYVGQGSYEQYF.

V and J are TRBV9 and TRBJ2-2, with D hard to call. CDR1 and CDR2 from the germline V gene are SGDLS and YYNGEE. The CDR3 consists of 14 residues. Deletions cut 3 bases from V and 4 bases from J, with 10 bases between. CDR3 in amino acids: CASSADSGTGELFF. CDR3 DNA: TGTGCCAGCAGCGCCGACTCGGGCACCGGGGAGCTGTTTTTT.

V and J are TRBV5-5 and TRBJ1-2; 7 nucleotides align to TRBD1. J lost 8 bases, V lost 4 bases, and 14 bases had no gene match. CDR1 is SGHKS and CDR2 is YYEKEE in the germline V gene (reference sequence). The CDR3 consists of 15 residues. For the CDR3, the DNA is TGTGCCAGCAGCCAAAACACCGACAGGGTGAAAGGCTACACCTTC. It codes for CASSQNTDRVKGYTF.

This clone was observed once. V usage is TRBV6-5 and J usage is TRBJ1-6, with D unresolved. This CDR3 has 13 amino acids. Germline CDR1 MNHEY, CDR2 SVGAGI. Trimming pared 6 bases from V and 6 bases from J, leaving 9 bases between. CDR3 nucleotide sequence: TGTGCCAGCAGCACGAAGTCTAATTCACCCCTCCACTTT. Protein: CASSTKSNSPLHF.

This chain links TRBV11-3 with TRBJ2-3; the match to TRBD2 covers 11 bases. CDR1 is SGHNT, CDR2 YENEEA, per germline. This CDR3 has 16 residues. V trimming: 3 bases; J trimming: 5 bases; junction bases outside the gene matches: 7. This CDR3 is CASSLGTGTSGDTQYF. The CDR3 DNA is TGTGCCAGCAGCTTGGGAACCGGGACTAGCGGAGATACGCAGTATTTT.

This clone was recorded once. The rearrangement uses TRBV14 and TRBJ2-7; 7 bases match TRBD1. The CDR3 is 16 amino acids. CDR1 is SGHDN and CDR2 is FVKESK in the germline V gene. Trimming cost V 0 bases and J 4 bases; bases outside gene matches: 9. CDR3 residues: CASSQDYRAGGYEQYF. CDR3 nucleotides: TGTGCCAGCAGCCAAGATTATAGGGCAGGGGGTTACGAGCAGTACTTC.

J is TRBJ2-5 and V is TRBV5-1; D remains ambiguous. Germline-derived CDR1 and CDR2 are SGHRS and YFSETQ. CDR3 length equals 15 residues. V was shortened by 1 base and J by 4 bases, with 14 bases between the two germline ends. CDR3 amino acids: CASSLMANLPETQYF. In nucleotides, the CDR3 is TGCGCCAGCAGCTTGATGGCTAACCTCCCAGAGACCCAGTACTTC.

The J gene is TRBJ2-3, the V gene TRBV10-1; weak D call: TRBD1 (7 bases). Germline V CDR1 and CDR2: WNHNN, SYGVQD (reference sequence). The CDR3 is 19 amino acids. V lost 6 bases, J lost 3 bases, and 28 bases lay in between. CDR3 protein: CASRSCGTVPPRGTDTQYF. CDR3 sequence (DNA): TGCGCCAGCAGATCTTGCGGGACAGTTCCCCCCAGGGGGACAGATACGCAGTATTTT.

CDR3 sequence reads: CASSSDRVDGYTF. The CDR3 DNA reads as TGTGCCAGTAGCTCGGACAGGGTGGACGGCTACACCTTC. The V gene is TRBV19, the J gene TRBJ1-2; TRBD1 matches 8 bases. Trimming cost V 6 bases and J 8 bases; bases outside gene matches: 8. From germline, CDR1 is LNHDA and CDR2 SQIVND (reference sequence). This CDR3 has 13 amino acids.

The chain employs TRBV6-5 and TRBJ2-7; D might be TRBD1 (5 bases). This CDR3 has 15 residues. The germline V gene encodes CDR1 MNHEY and CDR2 SVGAGI. V lost 4 bases and J 0 bases, leaving 13 bases between the germline ends. The DNA for the CDR3 is TGTGCCAGCAGTTCCGACAGATCCCCCTCCTACGAGCAGTACTTC. It is translated as CASSSDRSPSYEQYF.

The CDR3 region is CASSQTSGSRGTDTQYF. The DNA for the CDR3 is TGTGCCAGCAGTCAGACTAGCGGGAGCCGGGGCACAGATACGCAGTATTTT. J is TRBJ2-3 and V is TRBV27; 12 bases are shared with TRBD2. Germline CDR1 is MNHEY and CDR2 is SMNVEV (reference sequence). V gave up 5 bases and J gave up 1 base; unmatched junction bases: 7. This CDR3 comprises 17 residues.

This clone was counted once. This sequence joins TRBV5-5 and TRBJ1-1; TRBD1 aligns across 8 bases. CDR1 and CDR2 from the germline V gene are SGHKS and YYEKEE (reference sequence). The trim removed 4 bases at V and 6 bases at J, leaving 11 bases unmatched. This CDR3 is built from 15 residues. This CDR3 is CASSQNTDRVAEAFF. The CDR3 nucleotides read TGTGCCAGCAGCCAAAATACGGACAGGGTGGCTGAAGCTTTCTTT.

In this sample, this clone turned up once. The gene calls are TRBV15 and TRBJ2-7; a weak D match, TRBD1 (6 bases). The CDR3 is made up of 13 amino acids. From germline, CDR1 is LNHNV and CDR2 YYDKDF (reference sequence). Trimming pared 5 bases from V and 3 bases from J, leaving 11 bases between. Here the CDR3 DNA reads TGTGCCACCAGCCTGGACAGAAACTACGAGCAGTACTTC. Translation: CATSLDRNYEQYF.

The rearrangement joins TRBV9 to TRBJ1-2; tentatively, D is TRBD1 (6 bases). The V end was cut by 3 bases, the J end by 7 bases, with 10 bases between. The CDR3 length is 12 residues. From germline, CDR1 is SGDLS and CDR2 YYNGEE. The CDR3 region has the DNA TGTGCCAGCAGCGCCGGGACATTTGGCTACACCTTC. It codes for CASSAGTFGYTF.

The rearrangement joins TRBV5-6 to TRBJ2-7; TRBD1 aligns across 7 bases. The CDR3 is 14 residues long. CDR1 is SGHDT, CDR2 YYEEEE, per germline. The V gene end was trimmed by 5 bases and the J gene end by 2 bases; junction bases not matched to a gene: 7. The CDR3 region is CASSRNRGPYEQYF. The CDR3 bases are TGTGCCAGCAGTCGGAACAGGGGCCCCTACGAGCAGTACTTC.

This clone occurred once. CDR3 coding DNA: TGCGCCAGCAGCTTAGCGGGAGCGACCTACAATGAGCAGTTCTTC. Translating it yields CASSLAGATYNEQFF. The chain uses TRBV5-1 and TRBJ2-1, with TRBD2 identical over 8 bases. This CDR3 has 15 residues. The J segment lost 2 bases and the V segment lost 2 bases, leaving 3 bases of the junction unmatched. Germline CDR1 reads SGHRS; CDR2 reads YFSETQ. Supplemented by reference TRBV5-1 and TRBJ2-1, the full variable domain reads KAGVTQTPRYLIKTRGQQVTLSCSPISGHRSVSWYQQTPGQGLQFLFEYFSETQRNKGNFPGRFSGRQFSNSRSEMNVSTLELGDSALYLCASSLAGATYNEQFFGPGTRLTVL.

This rearrangement joins TRBV2 to TRBJ1-1, with a weak D call TRBD1 (6 bases). The germline V gene encodes CDR1 SNHLY and CDR2 FYNNEI. CDR3 length: 14 residues. Between the trimmed V and J ends, which lost 7 bases and 4 bases, there was a span of 16 bases. CDR3 sequence reads: CASNLQGDGTEAFF. The CDR3 region has the DNA TGTGCCAGCAACTTACAGGGTGATGGCACTGAAGCTTTCTTT.

The CDR3 DNA follows: TGTGCCAGCAGTTTGGAAATACATTGGCATCATCAGCCCCAGCATTTT. This codes for CASSLEIHWHHQPQHF. The chain combines TRBV21-1 with TRBJ1-5. TRBV21-1 is shown as a pseudogene. The CDR3 totals 16 residues.

The V call is TRBV7-9, the J call TRBJ2-1; tentative D call: TRBD1 (6 bases). Germline CDR1 is SEHNR and CDR2 is FQNEAQ (reference sequence). V was pared by 2 bases and J by 5 bases, with 10 bases between. The CDR3 covers 14 residues. CDR3 DNA: TGTGCCAGCAGCTTAACAGGGACCCACAATGAGCAGTTCTTC. Its translation: CASSLTGTHNEQFF. Drawing the rest from reference TRBV7-9 and TRBJ2-1, the complete variable domain is DTGVSQNPRHKITKRGQNVTFRCDPISEHNRLYWYRQTLGQGPEFLTYFQNEAQLEKSRLLSDRFSAERPKGSFSTLEIQRTEQGDSAMYLCASSLTGTHNEQFFGPGTRLTVL.